The rows below give T cell receptor beta chains drawn from one sample of a study of human T cells and chemical hapten exposure. TCRdb reprocessed the RACE reads via MiXCR and lists one record per CDR3 protein. In the table there are tens of thousands of distinct CDR3 sequences, 8.5% to 9% of which are singletons. This specimen was whole blood, taken in connection with sensitization to the hapten diphenylcyclopropenone (DPC). Receptors were obtained from a woman in her fifties or sixties with alopecia areata. Some clones in this sample may be carry-over from other donors' samples. Both conserved end residues are part of each CDR3.

j_gene: TRBJ2-1
v_gene: TRBV24-1
CDR3aa: CATSDHLSGRAYNEQFF

j_gene: TRBJ1-2
v_gene: TRBV12-3/TRBV12-4
CDR3aa: CASSYPTGVGGYTF

j_gene: TRBJ1-5
v_gene: TRBV6-6
CDR3aa: CASSYLQGSNQPQHF

j_gene: TRBJ2-2
v_gene: TRBV20-1
CDR3aa: CSAPSGLRGTGELFF

j_gene: TRBJ1-1
v_gene: TRBV21-1
CDR3aa: CASSLCPEGNTEAFF

j_gene: TRBJ2-1
v_gene: TRBV7-9
CDR3aa: CASSFKPTEQFF

j_gene: TRBJ1-5
v_gene: TRBV13
CDR3aa: CASSLGGFNQPQHF

j_gene: TRBJ1-1
v_gene: TRBV5-1
CDR3aa: CASSLASGTEAFF

j_gene: TRBJ1-1
v_gene: TRBV29-1
CDR3aa: CSVERDKGTEAFF

j_gene: TRBJ2-3
v_gene: TRBV7-8
CDR3aa: CASSLGSADTQYF

j_gene: TRBJ2-7
v_gene: TRBV28
CDR3aa: CASSLIRQPSYEQYF

j_gene: TRBJ2-2
v_gene: TRBV20-1
CDR3aa: CSARRNTGELFF

j_gene: TRBJ2-6
v_gene: TRBV19
CDR3aa: CASSIGIWKGVLTF

j_gene: TRBJ1-1
v_gene: TRBV18
CDR3aa: CASSPGRERKNTEAFF

j_gene: TRBJ1-2
v_gene: TRBV12-3/TRBV12-4
CDR3aa: CASSFNRRGLYGYTF

j_gene: TRBJ1-1
v_gene: TRBV6-5
CDR3aa: CASSYRGQMNTEAFF

j_gene: TRBJ2-3
v_gene: TRBV11-2
CDR3aa: CASSVVSGTGTDTQYF

j_gene: TRBJ1-1
v_gene: TRBV14
CDR3aa: CASSQNLRGTEAFF

j_gene: TRBJ2-3
v_gene: TRBV29-1
CDR3aa: CSVDPAGTDTQYF

j_gene: TRBJ2-1
v_gene: TRBV4-1
CDR3aa: CASSHPTVNEQFF

j_gene: TRBJ2-1
v_gene: TRBV11-2
CDR3aa: CASSLDRSGSGEQFF

j_gene: TRBJ2-3
v_gene: TRBV7-2
CDR3aa: CASSLVAGTTDTQYF

j_gene: TRBJ2-7
v_gene: TRBV5-1
CDR3aa: CASKPDRVPYEQYF

j_gene: TRBJ2-7
v_gene: TRBV20-1
CDR3aa: CSAIQGAGTYEQYF

j_gene: TRBJ1-4
v_gene: TRBV12-3/TRBV12-4
CDR3aa: CASSFLTVNEKLFF

j_gene: TRBJ2-2
v_gene: TRBV7-9
CDR3aa: CASSQLGQINTGELFF

j_gene: TRBJ2-3
v_gene: TRBV4-1
CDR3aa: CASSQAGVSTDTQYF

j_gene: TRBJ1-3
v_gene: TRBV18
CDR3aa: CASSPKAGAGNTIYF

j_gene: TRBJ2-3
v_gene: TRBV29-1
CDR3aa: CSVEGGTSSTDTQYF

j_gene: TRBJ2-2
v_gene: TRBV14
CDR3aa: CASSQRQGIGTGELFF

j_gene: TRBJ2-7
v_gene: TRBV6-1
CDR3aa: CASSGSREGPWEEQYF

j_gene: TRBJ2-7
v_gene: TRBV2
CDR3aa: CASSARTAIYEQYF

j_gene: TRBJ2-2
v_gene: TRBV27
CDR3aa: CASSLRGRLVGELFF

j_gene: TRBJ2-6
v_gene: TRBV5-1
CDR3aa: CASSSTGTASSGANVLTF

j_gene: TRBJ1-4
v_gene: TRBV29-1
CDR3aa: CSVADRATNEKLFF

j_gene: TRBJ1-3
v_gene: TRBV18
CDR3aa: CASSPASENTIYF

j_gene: TRBJ2-7
v_gene: TRBV12-5
CDR3aa: CASAPSSLYEQYF

j_gene: TRBJ2-1
v_gene: TRBV24-1
CDR3aa: CATSEVWGGLPNEQFF

j_gene: TRBJ1-2
v_gene: TRBV10-3
CDR3aa: CAISEVRGSYGYTF

j_gene: TRBJ1-5
v_gene: TRBV2
CDR3aa: CASSEQTVNQPQHF

j_gene: TRBJ1-5
v_gene: TRBV2
CDR3aa: CASKSRGFDSNQPQHF

j_gene: TRBJ1-1
v_gene: TRBV28
CDR3aa: CASSLGEINTEAFF

j_gene: TRBJ1-4
v_gene: TRBV9
CDR3aa: CASSAQGVEEKLFF

j_gene: TRBJ1-5
v_gene: TRBV18
CDR3aa: CASSPDRGNQPQHF